This entry is about one T cell receptor (beta chain). As yet, its antigen is unknown. The TCR beta cDNA libraries carried unique molecular identifiers. TCRdb re-derived calls from the PCR reads in MiXCR, one entry per CDR3 protein. This sample has about half a million distinct CDR3 sequences, with under 55% found just once. This specimen belongs to a study of post-analysis software for immune sequencing data. General study findings and limits: Five or six TRBV segments (TRBV5-6, TRBV5-1 and TRBV20-1 among them) occurred more frequently in patients than in controls.

V trimming: 10 bases; J trimming: 4 bases; junction bases outside the gene matches: 4. Germline V CDR1 and CDR2: ENHRY, SYGVKD. The length of the CDR3 is 14 residues. The chain is built from TRBV10-3 and TRBJ2-3, with 14 positions matching TRBD2. Sequencing was done on a sample of blood. The clonotype originates from a girl under 18 with multiple sclerosis. DNA for the CDR3: TGTGCCACCTCGACTAGCGGGAGGGCAGATACGCAGTATTTT. Amino acids: CATSTSGRADTQYF.